This T cell receptor beta chain was sequenced in a study of Ad26.COV2.S vaccination and SARS-CoV-2 variants (dated by TCRdb to the early 2020s). Study-level background: Donors in the vaccine arm were drawn from COV1001, a multicentre, randomized, double-blind, placebo-controlled phase I-IIa trial testing Ad26.COV2.S in healthy adults. Dosing of Ad26.COV2.S was intramuscular, at either 5x10^10 or 1x10^11 viral particles, delivered as one shot or as two shots spaced 56 days apart. The specificity and breadth of SARS-CoV-2-reactive T cell receptors after Ad26.COV2.S vaccination were assessed by TCRbeta repertoire sequencing. A total of around 32 samples were included in the TCR-sequenced set, comprising around 19 Ad26.COV2.S vaccine recipients, 5 placebo recipients and 8 SARS-CoV-2 convalescent individuals. Trial participants were randomized into five groups of five: low-dose or high-dose Ad26.COV2.S given once or twice, or placebo on both occasions. Investigators did not know the trial group allocation while performing experiments and assessing outcomes. What the research found in general, with its limitations: Comparable non-spike TCR breadth was observed between vaccine and placebo recipients, consistent with only spike being contained in the vaccine. After vaccination, spike-specific CD8+ and CD4+ T cell responses were reported to show substantial breadth. The authors noted that the TCR breadth and depth analyses may have underestimated total T cell responses. Higher spike-specific TCR breadth was observed in Ad26.COV2.S recipients than in placebo recipients (P = 0.0014). The study was not powered for comparison of responses between vaccine doses or regimens.

The immunoSEQ Assay was the method used to sequence TCRbeta CDR3 regions. After extraction, genomic DNA underwent amplification by bias-controlled multiplex PCR, followed by high-throughput sequencing. In the source study's methods: Collapsing and filtering of sequences were performed to quantify the absolute abundance of each unique TCRbeta CDR3 region. T cell fraction was estimated by normalization of TCRbeta template counts to usable DNA, with usable DNA being measured through amplification of reference genes present in all nucleated cells. Repertoire TCRs were annotated as SARS-CoV-2-specific by exact matching of V gene, CDR3 amino acid sequence and J gene to a known reactive TCR set. The reference SARS-CoV-2 TCR set was obtained from MIRA and was filtered for enrichment in COVID-19-positive ImmuneCODE repertoires, whereby public or cross-reactive TCRs were removed. Using the MIRA antigens, annotated TCRs were further analysed by specific ORF or by position within an ORF. Breadth was defined as the number of annotated unique rearrangements divided by the total number of unique productive rearrangements, and depth was defined as the summed frequency of the annotated unique rearrangements. Two-sided Wilcoxon rank-sum tests were used to compare TCR breadth between groups. TCRdb took over this immuneACCESS table, retaining in-frame rearrangements with V and J assigned. Such tables are incomplete; in checked studies, under half of the missing clones stem from an unresolved V gene, and the remainder is unexplained. V and J calls and clone size come straight from that table; D and trimming were deduced from the DNA. This sample gives 300,000 to 350,000 clones in total; 85% to 90% of them show up just once. The biggest ten clones account for around 5.5% of the sample.

The CDR3 goes from the cysteine to the phenylalanine over 12 residues. The CDR3 DNA has 36 bases and is translated from base 1. Trimming takes 8 bases from V and 5 bases from J, and the germline ends sit 12 bases apart. The germline V gene supplies CDR1 SGHNT and CDR2 YENEEA. Comment on this clone: What this receptor recognizes is not known. No base quality values were provided; no much bigger clone lies one nucleotide off.

The treatment or condition tag for this specimen amounts to: roughly 18 received Ad26.COV2.S at low or high dose, single or two shots; several received placebo; per-sample allocation not given. For vaccine and placebo recipients, the sequenced repertoires came from samples collected on day 63 after the first injection. Between 29 July and 7 August 2020, Cohort 1b enrolled fewer than 30 adults aged 18-55 years at one site in Boston, USA. Ad26.COV2.S was a replication-incompetent adenovirus type 26 vector that expressed a prefusion-stabilized SARS-CoV-2 spike protein derived from the original Wuhan strain.

This sequence originates from a person between 18 and 65 years old who received the Ad26.COV2.S COVID-19 vaccine or a placebo. The sequenced sample was peripheral blood, obtained in a trial of Ad26.COV2.S vaccine versus placebo. Here the chain combines TRBV11-3 and TRBJ1-1, with no confident D gene call. The CDR3 reads CASGEGNTEAFF. The DNA is TGTGCCAGCGGAGAAGGGAATACTGAAGCTTTCTTT. The full variable domain, with segments outside the CDR3 supplied by the reference TRBV11-3 and TRBJ1-1 proteins, appears as EAGVVQSPRYKIIEKKQPVAFWCNPISGHNTLYWYLQNLGQGPELLIRYENEEAVDDSQLPKDRFSAERLKGVDSTLKIQPAELGDSAVYLCASGEGNTEAFFGQGTRLTVV.